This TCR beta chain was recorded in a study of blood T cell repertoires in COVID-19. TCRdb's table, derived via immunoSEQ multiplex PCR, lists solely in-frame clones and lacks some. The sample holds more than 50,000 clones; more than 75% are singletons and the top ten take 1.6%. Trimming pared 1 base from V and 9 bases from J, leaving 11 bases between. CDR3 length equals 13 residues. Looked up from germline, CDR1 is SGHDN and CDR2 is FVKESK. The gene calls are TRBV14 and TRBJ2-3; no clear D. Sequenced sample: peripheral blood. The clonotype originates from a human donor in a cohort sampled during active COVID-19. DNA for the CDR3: TGTGCCAGCAGCCAAGGGTCGGTAGTCACGCAGTATTTT. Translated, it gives CASSQGSVVTQYF.